Shown below are 12 T cell receptor beta chains from a single sample sequenced in a study of blood T cell repertoires in COVID-19. Assay used: immunoSEQ multiplex PCR; TCRdb lists only in-frame clones, some missing. The sample contains almost 350,000 clones, 88% of which appear only once. The sequencing sample was made of PBMCs or T cells enriched from blood (not recorded which). The receptors come from a young woman who had been exposed to COVID-19.

V and J are TRBV6-6 and TRBJ2-1; 8 bases match TRBD2. Germline CDR1 is MNHNY and CDR2 is SVGAGI (reference sequence). The junction had 9 bases not matched to a gene; V was cut back by 2 bases and J by 6 bases. This CDR3 region has 16 residues. CDR3 coding DNA: TGTGCCAGCAGTTACCCCGTCACGGGAGGGCGCAATGAGCAGTTCTTC. It specifies CASSYPVTGGRNEQFF.

V is TRBV29-1 and J is TRBJ2-4; D possibly corresponds to TRBD2 (5 bases). Trimming pared 4 bases from V and 7 bases from J, leaving 14 bases between. The CDR3 length is 13 residues. Per germline, CDR1 SQVTM and CDR2 ANQGSEA. The CDR3 DNA reads TGCAGCGTTGCCCCGGGGAATGGTAACATTCAGTACTTC. Translating gives CSVAPGNGNIQYF.

The chain uses TRBV5-1 and TRBJ2-1; 9 nucleotides line up with TRBD1. After removal of 0 bases from V and 10 bases from J, the junction contained 5 bases not matched to a gene. There are 14 residues in the CDR3. CDR1 is SGHRS, CDR2 YFSETQ, per germline. CDR3 coding DNA: TGCGCCAGCAGCTTGGGGACAGGGGTTAGGGAGCAGTTCTTC. It yields the protein CASSLGTGVREQFF. Full variable domain (remainder filled in from reference TRBV5-1 and TRBJ2-1): KAGVTQTPRYLIKTRGQQVTLSCSPISGHRSVSWYQQTPGQGLQFLFEYFSETQRNKGNFPGRFSGRQFSNSRSEMNVSTLELGDSALYLCASSLGTGVREQFFGPGTRLTVL.

The V call is TRBV6-2 or TRBV6-3, the J call TRBJ1-2, with TRBD1 matching over 9 bases. Germline CDR1 reads MNHEY; CDR2 reads SVGEGT. The V gene end was trimmed by 5 bases and the J gene end by 8 bases; junction bases not matched to a gene: 12. This CDR3 is built from 15 residues. The CDR3 sequence is CASSLILGTGGGYTF. In DNA, the CDR3 is TGTGCCAGCAGTCTGATCCTAGGAACAGGGGGCGGCTACACCTTC.

The V gene is TRBV5-6, the J gene TRBJ1-2; a weak D match, TRBD1 (6 bases). V was trimmed by 4 bases and J by 5 bases, leaving 21 bases between them. Germline V gene data show CDR1 as SGHDT and CDR2 as YYEEEE. This CDR3 region has 16 residues. This CDR3 is CASSRDSGTMSYGYTF. The CDR3 bases are TGTGCCAGCAGCCGGGATTCCGGGACAATGAGTTATGGCTACACCTTC.

In nucleotides, the CDR3 is TGCGCCAGCAGCTTGGTAACAGGGTGGAACAATGAGCAGTTCTTC. Its protein is CASSLVTGWNNEQFF. The rearrangement uses TRBV5-1 and TRBJ2-1, with a weak D call TRBD1 (6 bases). Germline V CDR1 and CDR2: SGHRS, YFSETQ. The germline V and J ends were trimmed by 0 bases and 5 bases, with 12 bases remaining between them. The length of the CDR3 is 15 residues. The full variable domain, rest sourced from reference TRBV5-1 and TRBJ2-1, is KAGVTQTPRYLIKTRGQQVTLSCSPISGHRSVSWYQQTPGQGLQFLFEYFSETQRNKGNFPGRFSGRQFSNSRSEMNVSTLELGDSALYLCASSLVTGWNNEQFFGPGTRLTVL.

The V and J genes are TRBV6-5 and TRBJ1-6, with D hard to call. The germline gives CDR1 MNHEY, CDR2 SVGAGI. V was pared by 7 bases and J by 2 bases, with 9 bases between. This CDR3 comprises 14 residues. The DNA for the CDR3 is TGTGCCAGCACCCCGGGGACCTATAATTCACCCCTCCACTTT. It codes for CASTPGTYNSPLHF.

The chain recombines TRBV5-1 with TRBJ2-3, with 7 positions matching TRBD2. The V and J ends lost 4 bases and 3 bases, in that order; junction bases with no gene match: 11. From germline, CDR1 is SGHRS and CDR2 YFSETQ. This CDR3 is built from 16 residues. The CDR3 loop is CASSPMLVAGTDTQYF. The CDR3 DNA is TGCGCCAGCAGCCCGATGCTAGTAGCGGGTACAGATACGCAGTATTTT. The variable domain in full, completed from reference TRBV5-1 and TRBJ2-3, reads KAGVTQTPRYLIKTRGQQVTLSCSPISGHRSVSWYQQTPGQGLQFLFEYFSETQRNKGNFPGRFSGRQFSNSRSEMNVSTLELGDSALYLCASSPMLVAGTDTQYFGPGTRLTVL.

The chain has TRBV29-1 and TRBJ1-2, with TRBD1 as a possible D gene (6 bases). CDR1 and CDR2 (germline): SQVTM, ANQGSEA. This CDR3 region has 16 residues. Trimming removed 1 base from V and 4 bases from J, with 19 bases in between. CDR3 DNA sequence: TGCAGCGTTGAAGGGGGGGGCCGACAGTCTTCCTATGGCTACACCTTC. Amino acids: CSVEGGGRQSSYGYTF.

V and J are TRBV10-3 and TRBJ1-6; 10 nucleotides match TRBD1. Germline V gene data show CDR1 as ENHRY and CDR2 as SYGVKD. The CDR3 runs to 15 residues. V was clipped by 9 bases and J by 10 bases; unmatched bases: 12. The CDR3 nucleotides are TGTGCCATTCGTCCCGGGACAGGGGCAGAATCACCCCTCCACTTT. Protein: CAIRPGTGAESPLHF.

The V call is TRBV6-5, the J call TRBJ1-2; 10 bases map to TRBD1. The CDR3 is 13 residues long. Germline lookup yields CDR1 MNHEY and CDR2 SVGAGI. The junction had 1 base not matched to a gene; V was cut back by 2 bases and J by 7 bases. CDR3 loop: CASSYRDRGGYTF. The CDR3 DNA reads as TGTGCCAGCAGTTACCGGGACAGGGGTGGCTACACCTTC.

The V and J genes are TRBV28 and TRBJ1-5, with 7 bases aligning to TRBD1. The CDR3 contains 16 residues. Germline CDR1 and CDR2: MDHEN and SYDVKM. The V and J ends lost 3 bases and 5 bases, in that order; junction bases with no gene match: 10. DNA of the CDR3: TGTGCCAGCAGTTTGCATCTCGACAGGGCCTATCAGCCCCAGCATTTT. This encodes CASSLHLDRAYQPQHF.